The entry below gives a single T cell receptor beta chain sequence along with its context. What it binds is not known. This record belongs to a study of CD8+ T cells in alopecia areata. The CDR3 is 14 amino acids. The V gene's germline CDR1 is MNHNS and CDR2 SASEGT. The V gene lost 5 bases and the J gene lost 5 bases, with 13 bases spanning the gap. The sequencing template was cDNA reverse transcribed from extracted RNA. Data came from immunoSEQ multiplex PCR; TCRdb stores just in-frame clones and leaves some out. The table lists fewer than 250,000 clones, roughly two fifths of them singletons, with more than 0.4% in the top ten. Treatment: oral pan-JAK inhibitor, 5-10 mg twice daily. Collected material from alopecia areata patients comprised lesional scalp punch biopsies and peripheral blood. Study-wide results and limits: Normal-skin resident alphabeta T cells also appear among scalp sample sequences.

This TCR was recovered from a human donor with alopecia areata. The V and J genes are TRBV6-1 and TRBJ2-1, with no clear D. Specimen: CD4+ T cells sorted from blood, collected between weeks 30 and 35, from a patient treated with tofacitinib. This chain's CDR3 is CASSQQAPNNEQFF. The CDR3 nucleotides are TGTGCCAGCAGTCAGCAGGCGCCTAACAATGAGCAGTTCTTC.